The 22 T cell receptor beta chains presented below share a single source sample, sequenced in a study of T cells in tumors after PD-1 blockade. The method was immunoSEQ multiplex PCR; TCRdb's version includes in-frame clones alone and lacks a portion of them. The sample lists approximately 63,000 clones, roughly 70% occurring once. The sample here was PBMCs, taken after anti-PD-1 treatment. All receptors derive from a human donor with basal cell carcinoma.

The chain carries TRBV5-1 and TRBJ2-3, with 16 positions matching TRBD2. Trimming at V came to 4 bases and at J to 1 base, leaving 6 bases not matched to a gene. CDR1 SGHRS and CDR2 YFSETQ come from the germline V gene. This CDR3 contains 18 residues. The CDR3 protein is CASSPGLAGGARTDTQYF. Written as DNA, the CDR3 is TGCGCCAGCAGCCCGGGACTAGCGGGGGGGGCCCGCACAGATACGCAGTATTTT.

V gene TRBV6-5 combines with J gene TRBJ1-1; 8 nucleotides agree with TRBD1. Germline lookup yields CDR1 MNHEY and CDR2 SVGAGI. CDR3 length: 14 amino acids. Trimming took 6 bases from V and 4 from J; bases not matched to a gene: 7. The chain's CDR3 is CASSRTGFGTEAFF. The CDR3, as DNA: TGTGCCAGCAGCCGGACAGGGTTTGGCACTGAAGCTTTCTTT.

The CDR3 sequence: CASSLEEGFGSPLHF. The DNA for the CDR3 is TGCGCCAGCAGCTTGGAAGAGGGATTCGGTTCACCCCTCCACTTT. V and J are TRBV5-1 and TRBJ1-6; D is unresolved. Germline CDR1 is SGHRS and CDR2 is YFSETQ. The CDR3 is 15 amino acids. Trimming shortened V by 0 bases and J by 9 bases, and 13 bases separated the two germline ends.

The chain uses TRBV5-6 and TRBJ1-2, with D perhaps TRBD1 (5 bases). Germline V CDR1 and CDR2: SGHDT, YYEEEE. V lost 4 bases and J lost 5, with 9 bases in between. The CDR3 has 12 amino acids. The CDR3 sequence: CASSEGPYGYTF. For the CDR3, the DNA is TGTGCCAGCAGCGAGGGACCTTATGGCTACACCTTC.

The chain has TRBV5-4 and TRBJ1-2; D gene uncertain. V lost 0 bases and J 0 bases, leaving 6 bases between the germline ends. This CDR3 spans 14 amino acids. Germline V gives CDR1 SGHNT, CDR2 YYREEE (reference sequence). The DNA for the CDR3 is TGTGCCAGCAGCTTGGTAACGGCTAACTATGGCTACACCTTC. This codes for CASSLVTANYGYTF.

This clone has a handful of counts. This rearrangement joins TRBV4-2 to TRBJ2-5, with unresolved D. Germline CDR1 and CDR2: LGHNA and YNFKEQ. Trimming removed 1 base at V and 4 bases at J, with 13 bases between. The CDR3 is made up of 15 amino acids. CDR3 in amino acids: CASSQGTSSTETQYF. The CDR3, as DNA: TGTGCCAGCAGCCAAGGTACGTCGAGTACAGAGACCCAGTACTTC.

The chain has TRBV15 and TRBJ2-3; D not certain. CDR1 LNHNV and CDR2 YYDKDF come from the germline V gene (reference sequence). Trimming left V 1 base short and J 8 bases short, with 19 bases between. The CDR3 is 16 residues long. The CDR3 protein is CATSRVELTIWGTQYF. CDR3 coding DNA: TGTGCCACCAGCAGAGTCGAACTTACCATCTGGGGTACGCAGTATTTT.

The chain combines TRBV10-2 with TRBJ2-5; D is possibly TRBD2 (6 bases). Germline V gene lookup returns CDR1 WSHSY and CDR2 SAAADI. The CDR3 contains 12 residues. The ends were cut back, 7 bases at V and 5 bases at J, with 11 bases in the middle. CDR3 sequence reads: CASMTGEETQYF. The CDR3 DNA follows: TGCGCCAGCATGACGGGGGAGGAGACCCAGTACTTC.

This clone ranks as medium-sized. This chain connects TRBV5-1 to TRBJ1-1; 9 nucleotides match TRBD1. J gave up 0 bases and V 8 bases, and 11 bases lay outside the gene matches. The CDR3 is 16 amino acids. Germline loops: CDR1 SGHRS, CDR2 YFSETQ. The CDR3 nucleotides read TGCGCCAGTGCCGGGACAGGGACAAATATGAACACTGAAGCTTTCTTT. Translated: CASAGTGTNMNTEAFF.

As regards this clone: Other nucleotide sequences from this sample produce the same CDR3. The gene calls are TRBV29-1 and TRBJ2-3; D uncertain. Per the germline V gene, CDR1 is SQVTM and CDR2 is ANQGSEA. V gave up 6 bases and J gave up 2 bases, with 3 bases separating them. There are 10 residues in the CDR3. CDR3 loop: CSVDTDTQYF. CDR3 nucleotide sequence: TGCAGCGTAGACACAGATACGCAGTATTTT.

This clone turned up a few times. V is TRBV6-2 or TRBV6-3 and J is TRBJ2-3; TRBD1 might be the D (6 bases). This CDR3 spans 14 amino acids. V dropped 2 bases and J dropped 5 bases, with 11 bases sitting between them. The V gene's germline CDR1 is MNHEY and CDR2 SVGEGT. The CDR3 loop reads CASSYVRGGDTQYF. The CDR3, as DNA: TGTGCCAGCAGTTACGTCAGGGGTGGAGATACGCAGTATTTT.

This chain joins TRBV24-1 and TRBJ2-3, with 7 bases fitting TRBD1. The ends lost 3 bases at V and 5 bases at J; junction bases unmatched: 10. The CDR3 contains 16 residues. Germline V gene data show CDR1 as KGHDR and CDR2 as SFDVKD. The CDR3 here is CATSDPRQGPGDTQYF. CDR3 bases: TGTGCCACCAGTGATCCACGACAGGGCCCGGGAGATACGCAGTATTTT.

This clone came up a few times. The chain joins TRBV2 to TRBJ1-1; D unresolved. This CDR3 is 11 amino acids long. With 7 bases removed from V and 5 bases from J, the gap between germline ends came to 8 bases. Germline CDR1 SNHLY, CDR2 FYNNEI. CDR3: CASKGETEAFF. CDR3 coding DNA: TGTGCCAGCAAGGGTGAGACTGAAGCTTTCTTT. Based on the CDR3 plus reference TRBV2 and TRBJ1-1, the full variable domain is EPEVTQTPSHQVTQMGQEVILRCVPISNHLYFYWYRQILGQKVEFLVSFYNNEISEKSEIFDDQFSVERPDGSNFTLKIRSTKLEDSAMYFCASKGETEAFFGQGTRLTVV.

This clone has more than one count but fewer than ten. This chain joins TRBV27 and TRBJ1-5; 8 bases map to TRBD1. The trim removed 6 bases at V and 5 bases at J, leaving 6 bases unmatched. CDR1 is MNHEY, CDR2 SMNVEV, per germline (reference sequence). This CDR3 region has 14 residues. CDR3 protein: CASRPGQDDQPQHF. CDR3 coding DNA: TGTGCCAGCAGGCCGGGACAGGATGATCAGCCCCAGCATTTT.

The genes are TRBV2 and TRBJ2-3; perhaps TRBD1 as D (6 bases). The ends were cut back, 7 bases at V and 0 bases at J, with 8 bases in the middle. This CDR3 has 13 amino acids. Germline lookup yields CDR1 SNHLY and CDR2 FYNNEI. DNA of the CDR3: TGTGCCAGCATTACAGGGAGCACAGATACGCAGTATTTT. This gives the protein CASITGSTDTQYF. Combining the CDR3 with reference TRBV2 and TRBJ2-3 gives the whole variable domain EPEVTQTPSHQVTQMGQEVILRCVPISNHLYFYWYRQILGQKVEFLVSFYNNEISEKSEIFDDQFSVERPDGSNFTLKIRSTKLEDSAMYFCASITGSTDTQYFGPGTRLTVL.

The chain joins TRBV28 to TRBJ1-3; D gene ambiguous. The ends were cut back, 10 bases at V and 3 bases at J, with 10 bases in the middle. The length of the CDR3 is 12 residues. Germline V CDR1 and CDR2: MDHEN, SYDVKM. The CDR3 sequence: CATREYGNTIYF. CDR3 sequence (DNA): TGTGCCACGCGGGAGTATGGAAACACCATATATTTT. The complete variable domain, with remaining parts taken from reference TRBV28 and TRBJ1-3, reads DVKVTQSSRYLVKRTGEKVFLECVQDMDHENMFWYRQDPGLGLRLIYFSYDVKMKEKGDIPEGYSVSREKKERFSLILESASTNQTSMYLCATREYGNTIYFGEGSWLTVV.

V is TRBV5-1 and J is TRBJ1-1; 7 positions match TRBD1. Germline V gene lookup returns CDR1 SGHRS and CDR2 YFSETQ. After removal of 4 bases from V and 1 base from J, the junction contained 4 bases not matched to a gene. There are 14 residues in the CDR3. CDR3 nucleotide sequence: TGCGCCAGCAGCCCCGGGACAGAGAACACTGAAGCTTTCTTT. Its protein product is CASSPGTENTEAFF.

V is TRBV13 and J is TRBJ2-7; 10 nucleotides align to TRBD2. Germline-derived CDR1 and CDR2 are PRHDT and FYEKMQ (reference sequence). The trim removed 4 bases at V and 7 bases at J, leaving 16 bases unmatched. CDR3 length: 17 amino acids. This CDR3 is CASSSPNKRGGSQEQYF. The CDR3 DNA follows: TGTGCCAGCAGCTCCCCTAATAAGCGGGGGGGTTCGCAGGAGCAGTACTTC.

This clone was detected a few times. The chain joins TRBV12-3 or TRBV12-4 to TRBJ1-1; D call uncertain. This CDR3 contains 11 residues. Deletions cut 6 bases from V and 10 bases from J, with 12 bases between. CDR3 coding DNA: TGTGCCAGCAGCACGACCTGGGGAGCTTTCTTT. The encoded protein is CASSTTWGAFF.

To note about this clone: The junction shows a germline mismatch at one end, possibly a read error. This chain joins TRBV5-1 and TRBJ2-1; no reliable D call. The CDR3 is made up of 14 amino acids. The germline CDR1 and CDR2 sequences are SGHRS and YFSETQ. The CDR3 nucleotides read TGCGCCAGCAACTTGGACCGACCGGGCAATGAGCGGTTCTTC. This sequence encodes CASNLDRPGNERFF.

V is TRBV4-1 and J is TRBJ2-5, with a weak D call TRBD2 (5 bases). The CDR3 length is 16 residues. Germline CDR1 is MGHRA and CDR2 is YSYEKL. Trimming took off 2 bases at V and 1 base at J, with 14 bases between the two ends. CDR3 protein: CASSQTLQRSQETQYF. The CDR3 DNA reads as TGCGCCAGCAGCCAAACACTTCAGCGGTCCCAAGAGACCCAGTACTTC.

The chain uses TRBV19 and TRBJ2-4; 10 bases are a match to TRBD1. Germline CDR1 reads LNHDA; CDR2 reads SQIVND (reference sequence). This CDR3 comprises 16 residues. V was pared by 3 bases and J by 4 bases, with 6 bases of the junction left unmatched. DNA for the CDR3: TGTGCCAGTAGTATTGTAGGGACAGGGGTTAAAAACATTCAGTACTTC. Its translation: CASSIVGTGVKNIQYF. Filled out from reference TRBV19 and TRBJ2-4, the complete variable domain reads DGGITQSPKYLFRKEGQNVTLSCEQNLNHDAMYWYRQDPGQGLRLIYYSQIVNDFQKGDIAEGYSVSREKKESFPLTVTSAQKNPTAFYLCASSIVGTGVKNIQYFGAGTRLSVL.